A single sample is the source of the 32 T cell receptor beta chains below, sequenced in a study of T cell responses to AZD1222 COVID-19 vaccine. Some clones are missing from TCRdb's copy, which holds only in-frame ones; the method was immunoSEQ multiplex PCR. The data show some 88,000 clones, 92% seen once. Sequenced material: peripheral blood, taken on day 0 of AZD1222 vaccination. The source of these receptors is an adult in good health.

This chain uses TRBV6-5 with TRBJ1-2; D is perhaps TRBD1 (6 bases). Germline V gives CDR1 MNHEY, CDR2 SVGAGI. The CDR3 has 13 residues. V was cut by 0 bases and J by 10 bases, with 12 bases left in between. In nucleotides, the CDR3 is TGTGCCAGCAGTTACTCGGTGGGGGGCTCCTACACCTTC. Protein sequence: CASSYSVGGSYTF.

This clone appeared a single time. The genes are TRBV5-1 and TRBJ2-7; TRBD1 is a possible D gene (5 bases). In germline, CDR1 is SGHRS, CDR2 YFSETQ. V gave up 1 base and J gave up 7 bases, with 12 bases separating them. The CDR3 contains 13 residues. The CDR3 nucleotides read TGCGCCAGCAGCTTGTTCAGGGAAAGTGAGCAGTACTTC. Translating gives CASSLFRESEQYF.

This chain connects TRBV5-1 to TRBJ2-2; D call uncertain. The V gene's germline CDR1 is SGHRS and CDR2 YFSETQ. The V and J ends lost 1 base and 0 bases respectively, with 10 bases between them. CDR3 length equals 16 residues. CDR3 DNA: TGCGCCAGCAGCTTGTTCGAGCGAACGAACACCGGGGAGCTGTTTTTT. It is translated as CASSLFERTNTGELFF.

This rearrangement joins TRBV12-1 to TRBJ1-1; TRBD1, the table's D call, lacks a check against the DNA. TRBV12-1 is recorded as a pseudogene. The CDR3 covers 15 residues. This chain's CDR3 is CASSFEGQLNTEAFF. CDR3 sequence (DNA): TGTGCCAGCAGCTTTGAGGGACAGCTGAACACTGAAGCTTTCTTT.

The CDR3 nucleotides are TGTGCCAGCAGTCCGCCCTGGACAGGGGGTGGTGAGCAGTACTTC. Amino acids: CASSPPWTGGGEQYF. The gene calls are TRBV28 and TRBJ2-7; 10 nucleotides line up with TRBD1. Trimming cost V 5 bases and J 7 bases; bases outside gene matches: 11. Germline V gene sequence: CDR1 MDHEN, CDR2 SYDVKM. The CDR3 runs to 15 residues.

The V call is TRBV27, the J call TRBJ2-7; 11 bases fit TRBD2. This CDR3 spans 16 amino acids. The ends lost 6 bases at V and 10 bases at J; junction bases unmatched: 17. Per the germline V gene, CDR1 is MNHEY and CDR2 is SMNVEV (reference sequence). The CDR3 reads CASSPWGGLAERQQYF. CDR3 nucleotide sequence: TGTGCCAGCAGCCCCTGGGGGGGACTAGCGGAAAGACAACAGTACTTC.

This sequence joins TRBV5-1 and TRBJ2-2, with D possibly TRBD1 on 5 matching bases. Germline CDR1 and CDR2: SGHRS and YFSETQ. This CDR3 is 15 amino acids long. V dropped 2 bases and J dropped 2 bases, with 10 bases sitting between them. The CDR3: CASSFLGHNTGELFF. CDR3 DNA sequence: TGCGCCAGCAGCTTCCTAGGACACAACACCGGGGAGCTGTTTTTT.

The J gene is TRBJ2-1, the V gene TRBV7-9; 11 positions match TRBD2. Germline loops: CDR1 SEHNR, CDR2 FQNEAQ (reference sequence). The ends lost 0 bases at V and 5 bases at J; junction bases unmatched: 6. The CDR3 runs 17 residues. The CDR3, as DNA: TGTGCCAGCAGCTTAGCACTAGCGGGAGTTTCTCACAATGAGCAGTTCTTC. It encodes CASSLALAGVSHNEQFF.

This clone was observed once. The V gene is TRBV6-5, the J gene TRBJ1-2, with D maybe TRBD1 (6 bases). Germline assignment: CDR1 MNHEY and CDR2 SVGAGI. V was shortened by 4 bases and J by 6 bases, with 18 bases between the two germline ends. The CDR3 covers 15 residues. The CDR3 sequence: CASSSAKGQFNGYTF. The CDR3 DNA sequence: TGTGCCAGCAGTTCCGCCAAGGGACAATTTAATGGCTACACCTTC.

DNA of the CDR3: TGTGCCAGCAGTTCGCTAACGAGCGGATCCTACGAGCAGTACTTC. Protein: CASSSLTSGSYEQYF. The chain is built from TRBV6-5 and TRBJ2-7; possibly TRBD2 for D (5 bases). Trimming removed 4 bases at V and 1 base at J, with 14 bases between. Germline CDR1 reads MNHEY; CDR2 reads SVGAGI. The CDR3 consists of 15 residues.

This clone is deemed medium-sized. J is TRBJ1-2 and V is TRBV27; maybe TRBD1 (5 bases). CDR3 size: 14 residues. The V and J ends lost 3 bases and 4 bases respectively, with 12 bases between them. Germline V gives CDR1 MNHEY, CDR2 SMNVEV (reference sequence). CDR3 bases: TGTGCCAGCAGTTTGAACCAGGACATCTATGGCTACACCTTC. This encodes CASSLNQDIYGYTF.

V and J are TRBV19 and TRBJ2-1; D uncertain. The V gene's germline CDR1 is LNHDA and CDR2 SQIVND (reference sequence). V lost 5 bases and J 7 bases, leaving 9 bases between the germline ends. The CDR3 extends over 12 amino acids. The CDR3 DNA reads TGTGCCAGTAGTTTCGGACGGAATGAGCAGTTCTTC. This encodes CASSFGRNEQFF.

V usage is TRBV10-3 and J usage is TRBJ2-1, with TRBD2 identical over 10 bases. Germline V gene lookup returns CDR1 ENHRY and CDR2 SYGVKD. The CDR3 covers 17 residues. Germline trimming cut 6 bases from V and 2 bases from J; bases unmatched to any gene: 10. CDR3 region: CAIRGGAGGPPYNEQFF. CDR3 nucleotide sequence: TGTGCCATCAGGGGAGGAGCGGGAGGGCCCCCCTACAATGAGCAGTTCTTC.

V and J are TRBV12-3 or TRBV12-4 and TRBJ1-1; D is unclear. The CDR3 length is 13 residues. Trimming shortened V by 5 bases and J by 2 bases, and 9 bases separated the two germline ends. The CDR3 region has the DNA TGTGCCAGCAGTCCCCCGGGCAACACTGAAGCTTTCTTT. Protein sequence: CASSPPGNTEAFF.

The genes are TRBV12-3 or TRBV12-4 and TRBJ2-1; D is unresolved. This CDR3 has 12 residues. V was clipped by 3 bases and J by 7 bases, with 7 bases between them. This chain's CDR3 is CASSFSPNEQFF. Written as DNA, the CDR3 is TGTGCCAGCAGTTTTAGCCCAAATGAGCAGTTCTTC.

The chain couples TRBV6-2 or TRBV6-3 to TRBJ2-7; 7 positions match TRBD2. The V segment lost 2 bases and the J segment 5 bases; nucleotides outside the gene matches: 6. This CDR3 has 14 amino acids. Per germline, CDR1 MNHEY and CDR2 SVGEGT. The CDR3 here is CASSYGREYHEQYF. CDR3 DNA: TGTGCCAGCAGTTACGGGCGGGAGTACCACGAGCAGTACTTC.

As for this clone: At the DNA level, this CDR3 is encoded by other sequences in the same sample as well. The chain is built from TRBV6-5 and TRBJ1-1, with 9 bases aligning to TRBD1. The J segment lost 8 bases and the V segment lost 8 bases, leaving 3 bases of the junction unmatched. The germline CDR1 and CDR2 sequences are MNHEY and SVGAGI. This CDR3 region has 11 residues. The CDR3 sequence: CASRTGAEAFF. CDR3 sequence (DNA): TGTGCCAGCCGGACAGGGGCCGAAGCTTTCTTT.

For the CDR3, the DNA is TGTGCCAGCAGTGAGTCGGGAGCTAACTATGGCTACACCTTC. Its protein product is CASSESGANYGYTF. The genes are TRBV2 and TRBJ1-2; D is undetermined. This CDR3 has 14 amino acids. V was clipped by 3 bases and J by 0 bases, with 8 bases between them. Per the germline V gene, CDR1 is SNHLY and CDR2 is FYNNEI.

This chain connects TRBV19 to TRBJ1-1; D is uncertain. The germline gives CDR1 LNHDA, CDR2 SQIVND (reference sequence). The V gene lost 1 base and the J gene lost 1 base, with 7 bases spanning the gap. The CDR3 runs to 14 residues. In nucleotides, the CDR3 is TGTGCCAGTAGTATAGTACGCGGGAACACTGAAGCTTTCTTT. It codes for CASSIVRGNTEAFF.

This clone came up once. V usage is TRBV5-6 and J usage is TRBJ2-2; D is unclear. Germline lookup yields CDR1 SGHDT and CDR2 YYEEEE. With 0 bases removed from V and 7 bases from J, the gap between germline ends came to 7 bases. The CDR3 length is 13 residues. The chain's CDR3 is CASSLAPDGELFF. DNA for the CDR3: TGTGCCAGCAGCTTGGCGCCGGACGGGGAGCTGTTTTTT.

This sequence joins TRBV5-1 and TRBJ1-6, with a possible D match to TRBD1 (5 bases). Germline V gene sequence: CDR1 SGHRS, CDR2 YFSETQ. The CDR3 covers 15 residues. The ends were cut back, 0 bases at V and 7 bases at J, with 11 bases in the middle. The DNA of the CDR3 is TGCGCCAGCAGCTTGGAGAGACAGAAAAATTCACCCCTCCACTTT. Amino acid sequence: CASSLERQKNSPLHF.

V and J are TRBV4-2 and TRBJ2-7; no clear D. Germline-derived CDR1 and CDR2 are LGHNA and YNFKEQ. With 4 bases removed from V and 6 bases from J, the gap between germline ends came to 16 bases. The length of the CDR3 is 14 residues. The CDR3 sequence: CASSPNSITGEQYF. The CDR3 DNA reads as TGTGCCAGCAGCCCGAATTCAATAACGGGCGAGCAGTACTTC.

This CDR3 is CASSSPTRTGKGEQYF. For the CDR3, the DNA is TGTGCCAGCAGTTCACCAACCAGGACAGGGAAAGGAGAGCAGTACTTC. This chain links TRBV2 with TRBJ2-7, with TRBD1 identical over 8 bases. CDR1 is SNHLY, CDR2 FYNNEI, per germline. CDR3 size: 16 residues. The ends lost 5 bases at V and 7 bases at J; junction bases unmatched: 16.

The CDR3, as DNA: TGTGCCAGCAGTTTAGGTCCGAGTCGGGCTTTCTTT. Translation: CASSLGPSRAFF. V and J are TRBV28 and TRBJ1-1, with D hard to call. In germline, CDR1 is MDHEN, CDR2 SYDVKM. V was trimmed by 2 bases and J by 11 bases, leaving 12 bases between them. The CDR3 is 12 residues long. Full variable domain (rest looked up from reference TRBV28 and TRBJ1-1): DVKVTQSSRYLVKRTGEKVFLECVQDMDHENMFWYRQDPGLGLRLIYFSYDVKMKEKGDIPEGYSVSREKKERFSLILESASTNQTSMYLCASSLGPSRAFFGQGTRLTVV.

The gene calls are TRBV4-2 and TRBJ1-3; D not certain. The germline CDR1 and CDR2 sequences are LGHNA and YNFKEQ. V gave up 0 bases and J gave up 0 bases, with 12 bases separating them. This CDR3 comprises 17 residues. The CDR3 region has the DNA TGTGCCAGCAGCCAAGATTTGAGGCATAGCTCTGGAAACACCATATATTTT. Protein: CASSQDLRHSSGNTIYF.

The chain joins TRBV28 to TRBJ2-7; TRBD1 might be the D (5 bases). Germline V gene sequence: CDR1 MDHEN, CDR2 SYDVKM. Trimming removed 7 bases from V and 11 bases from J, with 12 bases in between. CDR3 length equals 10 residues. CDR3 in amino acids: CASKGTREYF. CDR3 bases: TGTGCCAGCAAGGGAACCAGGGAGTACTTC.

V gene TRBV6-5 combines with J gene TRBJ1-3; unclear D gene. The CDR3 is made up of 14 amino acids. Per the germline V gene, CDR1 is MNHEY and CDR2 is SVGAGI. V was shortened by 0 bases and J by 0 bases, with 3 bases between the two germline ends. Here the CDR3 reads CASSYSTSGNTIYF. The CDR3 DNA reads TGTGCCAGCAGTTACTCCACCTCTGGAAACACCATATATTTT.

The chain couples TRBV28 to TRBJ1-1; maybe TRBD1 (5 bases). The CDR3 length is 14 residues. Germline V gene lookup returns CDR1 MDHEN and CDR2 SYDVKM. Trimming removed 4 bases from V and 0 bases from J, with 9 bases in between. The CDR3, as DNA: TGTGCCAGCAGTTCGACAGCAATGAACACTGAAGCTTTCTTT. Translation: CASSSTAMNTEAFF.

The gene calls are TRBV12-3 or TRBV12-4 and TRBJ2-7, with unresolved D. Trimming removed 3 bases from V and 5 bases from J, with 8 bases in between. The CDR3 loop spans 12 amino acids. CDR3 protein: CASSFGGHEQYF. Written as DNA, the CDR3 is TGTGCCAGCAGTTTTGGTGGGCACGAGCAGTACTTC.

V usage is TRBV13 and J usage is TRBJ1-3, with D hard to call. CDR1 PRHDT and CDR2 FYEKMQ come from the germline V gene (reference sequence). The CDR3 extends over 15 amino acids. V was shortened by 1 base and J by 4 bases, with 11 bases between the two germline ends. CDR3 bases: TGTGCCAGCAGCTTAGTGGTGAGCCGGGGAAACACCATATATTTT. The encoded protein is CASSLVVSRGNTIYF.

Only one count was recorded for this clone. This chain uses TRBV7-9 with TRBJ2-2; D possibly corresponds to TRBD2 (5 bases). Germline V lookup: CDR1 SEHNR, CDR2 FQNEAQ (reference sequence). The CDR3 is made up of 14 amino acids. V was pared by 3 bases and J by 3 bases, with 8 bases between. This chain's CDR3 is CASSLGRHTGELFF. CDR3 DNA sequence: TGTGCCAGCAGCTTGGGGAGACACACCGGGGAGCTGTTTTTT. The full variable domain, in which reference TRBV7-9 and TRBJ2-2 provide the parts outside the CDR3, is DTGVSQNPRHKITKRGQNVTFRCDPISEHNRLYWYRQTLGQGPEFLTYFQNEAQLEKSRLLSDRFSAERPKGSFSTLEIQRTEQGDSAMYLCASSLGRHTGELFFGEGSRLTVL.

The chain has TRBV21-1 and TRBJ2-1. TRBV21-1 corresponds to a pseudogene. CDR3 length: 18 amino acids. CDR3 sequence reads: CASSKKVWVNHPVNEQFF. In nucleotides, the CDR3 is TGTGCCAGCAGCAAAAAAGTCTGGGTCAACCACCCAGTCAATGAGCAGTTCTTC.